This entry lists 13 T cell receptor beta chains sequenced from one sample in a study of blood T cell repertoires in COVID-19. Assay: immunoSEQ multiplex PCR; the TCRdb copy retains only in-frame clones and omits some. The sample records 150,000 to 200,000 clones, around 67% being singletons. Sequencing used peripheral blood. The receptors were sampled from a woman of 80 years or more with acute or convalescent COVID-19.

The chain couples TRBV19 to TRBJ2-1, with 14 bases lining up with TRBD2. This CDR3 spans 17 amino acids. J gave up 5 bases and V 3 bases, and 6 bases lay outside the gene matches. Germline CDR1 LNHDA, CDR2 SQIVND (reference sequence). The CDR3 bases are TGTGCCAGTAGTATTTCGGGACTAGCGGGAGCGAACAATGAGCAGTTCTTC. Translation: CASSISGLAGANNEQFF.

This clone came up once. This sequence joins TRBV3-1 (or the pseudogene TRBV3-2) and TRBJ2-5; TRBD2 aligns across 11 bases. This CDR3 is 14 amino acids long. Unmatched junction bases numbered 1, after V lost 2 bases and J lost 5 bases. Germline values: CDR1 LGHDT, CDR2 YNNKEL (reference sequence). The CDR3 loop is CASSQLAGGETQYF. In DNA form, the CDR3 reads TGTGCCAGCAGCCAACTAGCGGGAGGTGAGACCCAGTACTTC.

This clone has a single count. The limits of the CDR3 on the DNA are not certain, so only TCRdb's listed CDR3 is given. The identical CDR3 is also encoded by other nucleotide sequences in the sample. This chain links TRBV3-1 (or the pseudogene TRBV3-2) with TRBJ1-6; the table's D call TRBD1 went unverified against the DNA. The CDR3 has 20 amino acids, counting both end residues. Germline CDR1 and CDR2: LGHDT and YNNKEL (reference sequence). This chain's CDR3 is CASSLAIWGQGSSYNSPLHF.

CDR3 sequence reads: CASSLSSGGGETQYF. For the CDR3, the DNA is TGTGCCAGCAGTCTGTCATCTGGCGGGGGGGAGACCCAGTACTTC. The chain recombines TRBV2 with TRBJ2-5; 8 positions match TRBD2. The CDR3 length is 15 residues. Trimming removed 5 bases from V and 5 bases from J; junction bases left unmatched: 10. CDR1 and CDR2 from the germline V gene are SNHLY and FYNNEI.

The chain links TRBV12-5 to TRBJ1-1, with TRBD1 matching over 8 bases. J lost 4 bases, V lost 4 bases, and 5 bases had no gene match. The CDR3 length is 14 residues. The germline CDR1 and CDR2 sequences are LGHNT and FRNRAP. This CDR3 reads CASGWDRKGTEAFF. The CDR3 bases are TGTGCTAGTGGTTGGGACAGGAAAGGCACTGAAGCTTTCTTT.

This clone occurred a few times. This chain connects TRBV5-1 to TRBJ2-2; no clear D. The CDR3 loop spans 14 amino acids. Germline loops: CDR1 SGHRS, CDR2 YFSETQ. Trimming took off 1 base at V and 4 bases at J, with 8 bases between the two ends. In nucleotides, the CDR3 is TGCGCCAGCAGCTTGACAGCAGCCACCGGGGAGCTGTTTTTT. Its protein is CASSLTAATGELFF.

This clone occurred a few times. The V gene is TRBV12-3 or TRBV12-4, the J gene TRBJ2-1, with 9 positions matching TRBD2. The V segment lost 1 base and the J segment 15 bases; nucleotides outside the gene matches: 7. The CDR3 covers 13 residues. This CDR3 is CASSLGREGLLFF. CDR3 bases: TGTGCCAGCAGTTTAGGGCGGGAGGGCCTCTTGTTCTTC.

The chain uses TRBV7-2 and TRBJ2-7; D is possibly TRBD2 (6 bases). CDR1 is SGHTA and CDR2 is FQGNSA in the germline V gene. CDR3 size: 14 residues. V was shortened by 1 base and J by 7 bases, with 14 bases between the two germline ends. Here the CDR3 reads CASSLGLGVGEQYF. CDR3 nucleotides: TGTGCCAGCAGCTTAGGACTAGGGGTTGGTGAGCAGTACTTC.

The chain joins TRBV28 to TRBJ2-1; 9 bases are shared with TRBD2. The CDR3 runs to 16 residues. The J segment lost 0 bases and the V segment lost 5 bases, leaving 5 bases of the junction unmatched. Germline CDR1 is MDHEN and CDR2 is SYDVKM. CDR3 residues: CASSASGTYSYNEQFF. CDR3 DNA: TGTGCCAGCAGTGCTAGCGGGACATACTCCTACAATGAGCAGTTCTTC. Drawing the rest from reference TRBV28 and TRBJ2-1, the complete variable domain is DVKVTQSSRYLVKRTGEKVFLECVQDMDHENMFWYRQDPGLGLRLIYFSYDVKMKEKGDIPEGYSVSREKKERFSLILESASTNQTSMYLCASSASGTYSYNEQFFGPGTRLTVL.

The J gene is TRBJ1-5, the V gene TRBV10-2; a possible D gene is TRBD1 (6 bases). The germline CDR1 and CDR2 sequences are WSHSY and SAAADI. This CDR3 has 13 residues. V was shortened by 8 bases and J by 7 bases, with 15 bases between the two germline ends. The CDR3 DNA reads TGCGCCAGCTCCATACAGGGTTGGCAGCCCCAGCATTTT. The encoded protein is CASSIQGWQPQHF.

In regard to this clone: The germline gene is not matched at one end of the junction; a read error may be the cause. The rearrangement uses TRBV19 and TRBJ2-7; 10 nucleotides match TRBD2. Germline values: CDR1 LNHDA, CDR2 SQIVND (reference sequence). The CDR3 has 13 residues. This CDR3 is CASRIAGGGEQYF. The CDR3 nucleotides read TGTGCCAGTAGGATAGCGGGAGGAGGCGAGCAGTACTTC.

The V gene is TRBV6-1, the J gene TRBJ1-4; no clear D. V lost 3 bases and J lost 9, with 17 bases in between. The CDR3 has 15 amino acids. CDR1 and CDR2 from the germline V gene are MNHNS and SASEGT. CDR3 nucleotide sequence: TGTGCCAGCAGTGAGGCACTGAGGATTGAAAAAAAACTGTTTTTT. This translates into CASSEALRIEKKLFF.

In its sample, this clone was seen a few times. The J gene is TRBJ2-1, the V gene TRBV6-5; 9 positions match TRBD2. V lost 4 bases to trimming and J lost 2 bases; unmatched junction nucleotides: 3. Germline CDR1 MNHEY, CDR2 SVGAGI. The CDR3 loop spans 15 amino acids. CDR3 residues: CASSSPSGAYNEQFF. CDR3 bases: TGTGCCAGCAGTTCTCCTAGCGGGGCCTACAATGAGCAGTTCTTC.